Following are 13 T cell receptor beta chains from one sample sequenced in a study of post-analysis software for immune sequencing data. Study observations and caveats: TRBV5-6, TRBV5-1 and TRBV20-1 belonged to a set of roughly 5 TRBV segments that were more frequent in patients than controls.

Their specific antigens are unknown. Presence of unique molecular identifiers characterized the TCR beta cDNA libraries. TCRdb independently ran MiXCR on the PCR reads; one entry per CDR3 protein. The table lists about 570,000 distinct CDR3 sequences, 30% to 40% of them singletons. Sample: blood. The receptors derive from a girl aged 2-17 years with multiple sclerosis.

In its sample, this clonotype was seen a few times. This chain uses TRBV5-1 with TRBJ2-5; TRBD1 aligns across 10 bases. Germline V gene sequence: CDR1 SGHRS, CDR2 YFSETQ. The CDR3 length is 16 residues. The trim removed 4 bases at V and 5 bases at J, leaving 11 bases unmatched. The CDR3 sequence: CASSTSGTGARETQYF. CDR3 coding DNA: TGCGCCAGCAGCACCTCCGGGACAGGGGCACGGGAGACCCAGTACTTC.

This chain connects TRBV6-6 to TRBJ1-5; no firm D call. The CDR3 sequence is 12 residues long. The ends were cut back, 0 bases at V and 6 bases at J, with 3 bases in the middle. The germline V gene encodes CDR1 MNHNY and CDR2 SVGAGI (reference sequence). CDR3 nucleotides: TGTGCCAGCAGTTACTCGAGTCAGCCCCAGCATTTT. Its translation: CASSYSSQPQHF.

The gene calls are TRBV5-1 and TRBJ2-2; D call uncertain. V lost 0 bases and J lost 4, with 4 bases in between. Germline-derived CDR1 and CDR2 are SGHRS and YFSETQ. CDR3 length: 13 residues. The CDR3 sequence: CASSLVITGELFF. The CDR3 nucleotides read TGCGCCAGCAGCTTGGTGATCACCGGGGAGCTGTTTTTT.

This clonotype showed up just a few times. The chain has TRBV29-1 and TRBJ2-7, with D perhaps TRBD1 (6 bases). Germline loops: CDR1 SQVTM, CDR2 ANQGSEA. CDR3 length equals 13 residues. Trimming cost V 1 base and J 2 bases, with 9 bases left between them. CDR3 nucleotides: TGCAGCGTTGAAGGAGACAGGACCTACGAGCAGTACTTC. Translating it yields CSVEGDRTYEQYF.

This clonotype was seen a few times. The V gene is TRBV12-3 or TRBV12-4, the J gene TRBJ1-1, with 8 bases lining up with TRBD1. Trimming removed 1 base from V and 3 bases from J; junction bases left unmatched: 1. This CDR3 has 14 residues. The CDR3 DNA reads TGTGCCAGCAGTTTAGGGACAGGGTACACTGAAGCTTTCTTT. Translating gives CASSLGTGYTEAFF.

This clonotype was seen a few times. The V and J genes are TRBV3-1 and TRBJ2-3, with 7 nucleotides matching TRBD1. Germline V gene sequence: CDR1 LGHDT, CDR2 YNNKEL (reference sequence). This CDR3 contains 13 residues. The J segment lost 6 bases and the V segment lost 3 bases, leaving 3 bases of the junction unmatched. The CDR3 is CASSHPQGDTQYF. In nucleotides, the CDR3 is TGTGCCAGCAGCCACCCACAGGGGGATACGCAGTATTTT.

The rearrangement links TRBV24-1 to TRBJ2-3, with 11 bases aligning to TRBD1. The V gene end was trimmed by 4 bases and the J gene end by 2 bases; junction bases not matched to a gene: 7. This CDR3 is 17 amino acids long. Germline loops: CDR1 KGHDR, CDR2 SFDVKD. The CDR3 protein is CATSDLGQGANTDTQYF. CDR3 DNA: TGTGCCACCAGTGACCTAGGACAGGGGGCAAACACAGATACGCAGTATTTT.

V usage is TRBV7-7 and J usage is TRBJ2-1, with D perhaps TRBD2 (5 bases). The V end lost 1 base, the J end lost 0 bases, and 7 bases lay between the germline ends. The CDR3 totals 15 residues. From germline, CDR1 is SSHAT and CDR2 FNYEAQ (reference sequence). The CDR3 loop reads CASSLGRDSYNEQFF. The DNA for the CDR3 is TGTGCCAGCAGCTTAGGACGGGACTCCTACAATGAGCAGTTCTTC.

The V and J genes are TRBV10-3 and TRBJ1-1, with unresolved D. With 7 bases removed from V and 1 base from J, the gap between germline ends came to 10 bases. The length of the CDR3 is 13 residues. The germline V gene has CDR1 ENHRY and CDR2 SYGVKD. In DNA, the CDR3 is TGTGCCATCATTGGGAGACCGAACACTGAAGCTTTCTTT. It codes for CAIIGRPNTEAFF.

As DNA, the CDR3 is TGTGCCACCAAAGAGGACACTGAAGCTTTCTTT. This sequence encodes CATKEDTEAFF. The gene calls are TRBV10-3 and TRBJ1-1, with unresolved D. Germline V lookup: CDR1 ENHRY, CDR2 SYGVKD. The V gene lost 10 bases and the J gene lost 3 bases, with 9 bases spanning the gap. The CDR3 consists of 11 residues.

The chain joins TRBV20-1 to TRBJ1-4; D may be TRBD1 (6 bases). CDR1 and CDR2 (germline): DFQATT, SNEGSKA (reference sequence). Trimming removed 3 bases from V and 6 bases from J, with 20 bases in between. The CDR3 spans 16 residues. The CDR3 region is CSASTNIGGGYEKLFF. CDR3 sequence (DNA): TGCAGTGCTAGCACCAACATAGGAGGGGGTTATGAAAAACTGTTTTTT.

This clonotype was counted a few times. This chain links TRBV20-1 with TRBJ1-1; 9 bases fit TRBD1. CDR1 is DFQATT and CDR2 is SNEGSKA in the germline V gene (reference sequence). The CDR3 runs to 18 residues. The V gene end was trimmed by 0 bases and the J gene end by 4 bases; junction bases not matched to a gene: 15. CDR3 DNA: TGCAGTGCTAGAGAGAGTCTAAAAAGGACAGGGGTAGCCACTGAAGCTTTCTTT. This sequence encodes CSARESLKRTGVATEAFF.

This clonotype occurred a few times. V and J are TRBV7-6 and TRBJ2-1; perhaps TRBD2 as D (6 bases). CDR1 is SGHVS, CDR2 FNYEAQ, per germline. V gave up 1 base and J gave up 2 bases, with 9 bases separating them. The CDR3 is made up of 15 amino acids. CDR3 protein: CASSLDGGTYNEQFF. CDR3 sequence (DNA): TGTGCCAGCAGCTTAGACGGCGGGACCTACAATGAGCAGTTCTTC.